This TCR beta chain was recovered during a study of human T cells and chemical hapten exposure. Study-wide background: Chiefly women, the patients showed alopecia areata, totalis or universalis.

Specified time point: pre-sensitization, week 0. The treatment is: therapeutic diphenylcyclopropenone sensitization with weekly scalp DPC. TCRdb independently ran MiXCR on the RACE reads; one entry per CDR3 protein. Among about 300,000 distinct CDR3 sequences, around 5.5% were seen once, and the ten largest hold about 8.7%. In regard to this clonotype: One junction end disagrees with the germline gene, perhaps due to a read error.

The receptor's source is a woman aged 18 to 35 with alopecia areata. Some clones in this sample may be carry-over from other donors' samples. The specimen was whole blood, collected in connection with sensitization to the hapten diphenylcyclopropenone (DPC).

CDR3: CASSLARSINLNEKLFF. In nucleotides, the CDR3 is TGTGCTAGCAGCTTAGCGCGGTCTATCAATCTTAATGAAAAACTGTTTTTT. This chain connects TRBV7-7 to TRBJ1-4, with D unresolved. CDR3 length: 17 amino acids. Germline-derived CDR1 and CDR2 are SSHAT and FNYEAQ (reference sequence).